This T cell receptor (beta chain) was found in a study of blood T cell repertoires in COVID-19. About the study: Acute-phase and convalescent COVID-19 samples originated in the United States, Italy and Spain. The cDNA or gDNA used as material had been derived from T cells, B-cell-depleted T cells, or PBMCs.

Per the study methods: Reference gene primer amplification gave estimated nucleated cell counts. Data came from immunoSEQ multiplex PCR; TCRdb stores just in-frame clones and leaves some out. V, J and clone size derive from that table, while D and trimming were established from the DNA sequence. The sample includes 200,000 to 250,000 clones, approximately 78% of them seen just once. Germline CDR1 SNHLY, CDR2 FYNNEI. V lost 10 bases and J lost 1; bases outside the gene matches: 6. The CDR3 runs 13 residues. Sequencing was performed on peripheral blood. The V gene is TRBV2, the J gene TRBJ1-2; 7 bases line up with TRBD1. The clonotype comes from a woman aged 35 to 49 with acute or convalescent COVID-19. CDR3 sequence (DNA): TGTGCCATCTTACAGGGGTATAACTATGGCTACACCTTC. Its translation is CAILQGYNYGYTF. Looking up the rest from reference TRBV2 and TRBJ1-2 gives the full variable domain: EPEVTQTPSHQVTQMGQEVILRCVPISNHLYFYWYRQILGQKVEFLVSFYNNEISEKSEIFDDQFSVERPDGSNFTLKIRSTKLEDSAMYFCAILQGYNYGYTFGSGTRLTVV.